This T cell receptor (beta chain) was captured by sequencing in a study of blood T cell repertoires in COVID-19. Unmatched junction bases numbered 1, after V lost 2 bases and J lost 5 bases. Germline loops: CDR1 SNHLY, CDR2 FYNNEI. The CDR3 consists of 14 residues. This table comes from immunoSEQ multiplex PCR, and its TCRdb copy is limited to in-frame clones, with some not included. The data show some 33,000 clones, 87% seen once. The source is a man in his 60s with acute or convalescent COVID-19. Source material: peripheral blood. This rearrangement joins TRBV2 to TRBJ2-4; 9 bases align to TRBD1. The CDR3 sequence is CASSERTGENIQYF. The CDR3 coding sequence is TGTGCCAGCAGTGAACGGACAGGGGAAAACATTCAGTACTTC.